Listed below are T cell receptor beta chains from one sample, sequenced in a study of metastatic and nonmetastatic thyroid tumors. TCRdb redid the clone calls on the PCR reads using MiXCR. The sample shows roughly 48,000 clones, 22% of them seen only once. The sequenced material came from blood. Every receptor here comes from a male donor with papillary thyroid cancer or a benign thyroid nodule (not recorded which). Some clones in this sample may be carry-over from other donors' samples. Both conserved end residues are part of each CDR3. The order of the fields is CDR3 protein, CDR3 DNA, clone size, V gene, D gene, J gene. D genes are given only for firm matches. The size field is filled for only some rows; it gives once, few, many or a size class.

CDR3 protein: CCASAPASTSGRNEQYF
CDR3 DNA: TGCTGTGCTAGTGCCCCTGCCTCGACTAGCGGGAGAAACGAGCAGTACTTC
clone size: NA
V gene: TRBV20-1
D gene: TRBD2
J gene: TRBJ2-7

CDR3 protein: CASSTPGWTSEGTDTQYF
CDR3 DNA: TGTGCCAGCAGCACCCCCGGTTGGACATCCGAAGGGACAGATACGCAGTATTTT
clone size: NA
V gene: TRBV21-1
D gene: NA
J gene: TRBJ2-3

CDR3 protein: CASSQDQKGGRAFF
CDR3 DNA: TGCGCCAGCAGCCAAGATCAGAAAGGAGGACGGGCTTTCTTT
clone size: many
V gene: TRBV4-1
D gene: NA
J gene: TRBJ1-1

CDR3 protein: CASSLGNASPQGYTF
CDR3 DNA: TGCGCCAGCAGCTTGGGAAATGCGAGCCCACAAGGCTACACCTTC
clone size: few
V gene: TRBV5-1
D gene: NA
J gene: TRBJ1-2

CDR3 protein: CASSGGYNEQFF
CDR3 DNA: TGTGCCAGCAGCGGAGGGTACAATGAGCAGTTCTTC
clone size: many
V gene: TRBV11-1
D gene: NA
J gene: TRBJ2-1

CDR3 protein: CASSRESSYNEQFF
CDR3 DNA: TGTGCCAGCAGCCGGGAAAGCTCCTACAATGAGCAGTTCTTC
clone size: many
V gene: TRBV5-6
D gene: NA
J gene: TRBJ2-1

CDR3 protein: CSARDVRSSGNTIYF
CDR3 DNA: TGCAGTGCTAGAGATGTTCGGAGTTCTGGAAACACCATATATTTT
clone size: NA
V gene: TRBV20-1
D gene: NA
J gene: TRBJ1-3

CDR3 protein: CASSLLGGGEETQYF
CDR3 DNA: TGTGCCAGCAGCCTACTCGGGGGGGGAGAAGAGACCCAGTACTTC
clone size: many
V gene: TRBV7-9
D gene: TRBD2
J gene: TRBJ2-5

CDR3 protein: CASSLARWETQYF
CDR3 DNA: TGTGCCAGCAGCTTAGCCCGCTGGGAGACCCAGTACTTC
clone size: many
V gene: TRBV11-2
D gene: NA
J gene: TRBJ2-5

CDR3 protein: CASSLQEGVYEQYF
CDR3 DNA: TGCGCCAGCAGCTTGCAGGAGGGAGTCTACGAGCAGTACTTC
clone size: many
V gene: TRBV5-1
D gene: NA
J gene: TRBJ2-7

CDR3 protein: CASSPHWGGLAGLGDTQYF
CDR3 DNA: TGTGCCAGCAGCCCTCATTGGGGAGGACTAGCGGGCCTTGGGGATACGCAGTATTTT
clone size: many
V gene: TRBV3-2
D gene: NA
J gene: TRBJ2-3

CDR3 protein: CASSLTLWRDISGANVLTF
CDR3 DNA: TGCGCCAGCAGCTTGACACTTTGGCGGGATATCTCTGGGGCCAACGTCCTGACTTTC
clone size: NA
V gene: TRBV5-1
D gene: NA
J gene: TRBJ2-6

CDR3 protein: CASSLFGQGSEKLFF
CDR3 DNA: TGTGCCAGCAGTTTATTTGGACAGGGGAGTGAAAAACTGTTTTTT
clone size: many
V gene: TRBV27
D gene: TRBD1
J gene: TRBJ1-4

CDR3 protein: CAWKRSGNTIYF
CDR3 DNA: TGTGCCTGGAAGCGCTCTGGAAACACCATATATTTT
clone size: NA
V gene: TRBV30
D gene: NA
J gene: TRBJ1-3

CDR3 protein: CASSPGGPVNEQFF
CDR3 DNA: TGTGCCAGCAGTCCCGGGGGGCCGGTCAATGAGCAGTTCTTC
clone size: NA
V gene: TRBV9
D gene: NA
J gene: TRBJ2-1

CDR3 protein: CASSLAHTDTQYF
CDR3 DNA: TGTGCCAGCAGCTTAGCTCACACAGATACGCAGTATTTT
clone size: many
V gene: TRBV7-9
D gene: NA
J gene: TRBJ2-3

CDR3 protein: CASSPSQGQGYIYGFF
CDR3 DNA: TGTGCCAGCTCACCATCCCAAGGACAGGGGTATATTTATGGCTTCTTT
clone size: many
V gene: TRBV18
D gene: TRBD1
J gene: TRBJ1-1

CDR3 protein: CATSRDTLAGGPEDTQYF
CDR3 DNA: TGTGCCACCAGCAGAGATACATTGGCGGGAGGGCCCGAAGATACGCAGTATTTT
clone size: many
V gene: TRBV15
D gene: TRBD2
J gene: TRBJ2-3

CDR3 protein: CASTPGAQGPQETQYF
CDR3 DNA: TGTGCCAGCACCCCCGGGGCACAGGGGCCACAAGAGACCCAGTACTTC
clone size: many
V gene: TRBV5-5
D gene: TRBD1
J gene: TRBJ2-5

CDR3 protein: CASSLGATVRGTEAFF
CDR3 DNA: TGTGCCAGCAGCTTAGGTGCGACCGTCAGGGGGACTGAAGCTTTCTTT
clone size: NA
V gene: TRBV11-2
D gene: TRBD1
J gene: TRBJ1-1

CDR3 protein: CASSFKIGQVTEAFF
CDR3 DNA: TGTGCCAGCAGCTTCAAAATAGGGCAGGTCACTGAAGCTTTCTTT
clone size: many
V gene: TRBV7-3
D gene: NA
J gene: TRBJ1-1

CDR3 protein: CASSFPLNGGGSEQYF
CDR3 DNA: TGTGCCAGCAGTTTCCCTTTAAACGGAGGGGGATCGGAGCAGTACTTC
clone size: few
V gene: TRBV28
D gene: NA
J gene: TRBJ2-7